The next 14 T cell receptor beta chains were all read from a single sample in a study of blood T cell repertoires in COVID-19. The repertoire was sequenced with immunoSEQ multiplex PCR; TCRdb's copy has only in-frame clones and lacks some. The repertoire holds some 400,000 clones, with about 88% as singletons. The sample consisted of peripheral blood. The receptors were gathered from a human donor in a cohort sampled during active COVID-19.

The chain's CDR3 is CASSGLAGGVPRQDTQYF. The CDR3 coding sequence is TGTGCCAGCAGTGGGCTAGCGGGAGGAGTCCCACGACAGGATACGCAGTATTTT. The chain uses TRBV6-1 and TRBJ2-3; 11 bases are a match to TRBD2. The CDR3 covers 18 residues. Per the germline V gene, CDR1 is MNHNS and CDR2 is SASEGT. The trim removed 4 bases at V and 6 bases at J, leaving 15 bases unmatched.

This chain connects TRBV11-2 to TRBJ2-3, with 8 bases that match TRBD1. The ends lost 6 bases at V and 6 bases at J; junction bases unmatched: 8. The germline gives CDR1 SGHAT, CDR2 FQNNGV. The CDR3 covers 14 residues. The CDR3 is CASSLDRDPDTQYF. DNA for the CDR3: TGTGCCAGCAGTTTGGACAGGGATCCGGATACGCAGTATTTT.

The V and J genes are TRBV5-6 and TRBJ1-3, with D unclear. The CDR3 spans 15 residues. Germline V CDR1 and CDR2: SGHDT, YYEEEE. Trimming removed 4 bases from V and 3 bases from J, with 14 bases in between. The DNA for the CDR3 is TGTGCCAGCAGCCGGGCGGGGTCGTATGGAAACACCATATATTTT. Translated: CASSRAGSYGNTIYF.

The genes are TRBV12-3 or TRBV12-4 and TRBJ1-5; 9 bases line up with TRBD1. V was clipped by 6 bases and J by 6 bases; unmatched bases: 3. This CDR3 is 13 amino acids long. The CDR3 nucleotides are TGTGCCAGCAGAGACAGGGGGGTTCAGCCCCAGCATTTT. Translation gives CASRDRGVQPQHF.

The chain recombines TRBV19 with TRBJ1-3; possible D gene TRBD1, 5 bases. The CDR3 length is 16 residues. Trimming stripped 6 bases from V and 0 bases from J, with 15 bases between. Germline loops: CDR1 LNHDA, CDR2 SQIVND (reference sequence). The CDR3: CASSPLEDISGNTIYF. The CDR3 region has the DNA TGTGCCAGTAGCCCCTTAGAGGACATCTCTGGAAACACCATATATTTT.

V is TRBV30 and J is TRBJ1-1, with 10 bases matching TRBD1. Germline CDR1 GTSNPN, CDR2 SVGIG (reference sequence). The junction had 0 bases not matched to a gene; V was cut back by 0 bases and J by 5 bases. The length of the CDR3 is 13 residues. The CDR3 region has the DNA TGTGCCTGGAGTGTGGACAGGGGGACTGAAGCTTTCTTT. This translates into CAWSVDRGTEAFF.

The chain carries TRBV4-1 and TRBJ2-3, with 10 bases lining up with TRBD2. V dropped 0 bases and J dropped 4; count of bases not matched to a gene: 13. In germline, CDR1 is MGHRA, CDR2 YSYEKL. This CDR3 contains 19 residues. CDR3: CASSQEELAGWGVADTQYF. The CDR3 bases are TGCGCCAGCAGCCAAGAGGAACTAGCGGGGTGGGGGGTTGCAGATACGCAGTATTTT.

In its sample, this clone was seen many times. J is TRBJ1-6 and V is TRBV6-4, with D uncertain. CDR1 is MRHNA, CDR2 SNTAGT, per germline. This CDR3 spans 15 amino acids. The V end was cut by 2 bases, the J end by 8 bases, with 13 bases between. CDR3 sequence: CASSDPQLRYSPLHF. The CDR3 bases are TGTGCCAGCAGTGACCCCCAGCTGCGGTATTCACCCCTCCACTTT.

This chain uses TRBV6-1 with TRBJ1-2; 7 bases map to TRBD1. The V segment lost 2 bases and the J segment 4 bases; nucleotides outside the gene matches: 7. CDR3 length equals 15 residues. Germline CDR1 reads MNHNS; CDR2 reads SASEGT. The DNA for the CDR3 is TGTGCCAGCAGTGAACCGGGACAGATCCTCTATGGCTACACCTTC. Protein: CASSEPGQILYGYTF.

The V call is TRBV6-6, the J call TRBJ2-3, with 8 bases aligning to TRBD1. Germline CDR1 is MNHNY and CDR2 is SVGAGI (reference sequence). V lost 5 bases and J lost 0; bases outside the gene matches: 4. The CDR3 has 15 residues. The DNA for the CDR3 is TGTGCCAGCAGTGGAAACAGGGGGAGCACAGATACGCAGTATTTT. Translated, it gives CASSGNRGSTDTQYF.

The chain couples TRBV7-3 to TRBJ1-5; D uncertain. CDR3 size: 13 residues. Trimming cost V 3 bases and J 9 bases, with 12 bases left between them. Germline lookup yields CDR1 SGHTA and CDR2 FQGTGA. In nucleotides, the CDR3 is TGTGCCAGCAGCTTGACACACGAAATGCCCCAGCATTTT. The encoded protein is CASSLTHEMPQHF.

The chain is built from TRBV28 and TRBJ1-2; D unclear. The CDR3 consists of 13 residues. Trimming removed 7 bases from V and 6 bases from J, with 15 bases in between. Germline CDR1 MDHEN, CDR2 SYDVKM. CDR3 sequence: CASKPIWSDGYTF. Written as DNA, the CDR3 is TGTGCCAGCAAGCCCATTTGGAGTGATGGCTACACCTTC.

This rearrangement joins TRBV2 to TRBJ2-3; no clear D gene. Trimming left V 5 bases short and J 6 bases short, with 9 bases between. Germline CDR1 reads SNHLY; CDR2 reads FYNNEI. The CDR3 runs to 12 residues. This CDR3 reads CASSLDWDTQYF. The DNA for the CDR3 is TGTGCCAGCAGTCTCGACTGGGATACGCAGTATTTT.

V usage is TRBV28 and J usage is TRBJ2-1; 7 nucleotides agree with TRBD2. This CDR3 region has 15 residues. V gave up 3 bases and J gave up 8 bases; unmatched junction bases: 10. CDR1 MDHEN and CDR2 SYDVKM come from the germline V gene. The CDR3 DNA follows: TGTGCCAGCAGTTTGTTACGAGGGACTATTGATGAGCAGTTCTTC. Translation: CASSLLRGTIDEQFF. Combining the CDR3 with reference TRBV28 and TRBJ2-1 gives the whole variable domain DVKVTQSSRYLVKRTGEKVFLECVQDMDHENMFWYRQDPGLGLRLIYFSYDVKMKEKGDIPEGYSVSREKKERFSLILESASTNQTSMYLCASSLLRGTIDEQFFGPGTRLTVL.